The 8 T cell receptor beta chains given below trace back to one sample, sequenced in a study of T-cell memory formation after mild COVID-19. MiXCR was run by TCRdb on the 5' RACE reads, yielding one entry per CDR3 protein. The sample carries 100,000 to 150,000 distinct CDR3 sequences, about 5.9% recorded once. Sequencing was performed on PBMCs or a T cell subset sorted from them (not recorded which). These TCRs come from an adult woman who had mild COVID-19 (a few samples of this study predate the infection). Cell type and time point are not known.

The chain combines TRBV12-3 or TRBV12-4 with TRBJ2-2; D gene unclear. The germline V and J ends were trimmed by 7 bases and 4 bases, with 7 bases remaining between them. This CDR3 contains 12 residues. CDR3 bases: TGTGCCAGCAAATTTAGCACCGGGGAGCTGTTTTTT. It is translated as CASKFSTGELFF.

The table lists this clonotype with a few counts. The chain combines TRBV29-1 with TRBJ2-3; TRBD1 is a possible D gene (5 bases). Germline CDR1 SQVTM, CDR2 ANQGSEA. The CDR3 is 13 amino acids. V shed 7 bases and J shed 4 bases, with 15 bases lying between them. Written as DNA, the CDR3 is TGCAGCGCCTGGGGCCAGCGCCCAGATACGCAGTATTTT. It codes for CSAWGQRPDTQYF.

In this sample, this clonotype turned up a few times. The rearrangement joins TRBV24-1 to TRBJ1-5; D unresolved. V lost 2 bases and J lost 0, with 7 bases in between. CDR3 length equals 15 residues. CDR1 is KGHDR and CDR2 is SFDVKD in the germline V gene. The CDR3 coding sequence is TGTGCCACCAGTGATTCTGACACTAGCAATCAGCCCCAGCATTTT. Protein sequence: CATSDSDTSNQPQHF.

This chain's CDR3 is CASRGLATLRQFF. Here the CDR3 DNA reads TGTGCCAGCAGGGGACTAGCTACACTAAGGCAGTTCTTC. The chain couples TRBV3-1 to TRBJ2-1; 9 bases fit TRBD2. Germline CDR1 LGHDT, CDR2 YNNKEL (reference sequence). J lost 12 bases, V lost 6 bases, and 9 bases had no gene match. This CDR3 has 13 residues.

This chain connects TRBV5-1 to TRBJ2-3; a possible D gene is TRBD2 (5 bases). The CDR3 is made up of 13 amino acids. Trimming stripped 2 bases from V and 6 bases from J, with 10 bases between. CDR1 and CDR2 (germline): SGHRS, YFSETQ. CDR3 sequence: CASSFNGVDTQYF. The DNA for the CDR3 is TGCGCCAGCAGCTTTAACGGGGTGGATACGCAGTATTTT.

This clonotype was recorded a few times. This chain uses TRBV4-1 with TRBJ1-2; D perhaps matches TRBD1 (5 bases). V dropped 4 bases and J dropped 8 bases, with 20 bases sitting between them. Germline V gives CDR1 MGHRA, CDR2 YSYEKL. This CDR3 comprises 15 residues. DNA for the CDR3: TGCGCCAGCAGCCCCGGGGGGAGGGCACTGTTCGGCTACACCTTC. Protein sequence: CASSPGGRALFGYTF.

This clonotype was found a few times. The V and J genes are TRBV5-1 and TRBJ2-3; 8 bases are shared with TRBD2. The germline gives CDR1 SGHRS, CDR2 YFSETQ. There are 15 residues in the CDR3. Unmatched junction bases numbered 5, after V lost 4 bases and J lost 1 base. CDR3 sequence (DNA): TGCGCCAGCAGCCCAGCGGGGGCACGCACAGATACGCAGTATTTT. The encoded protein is CASSPAGARTDTQYF.

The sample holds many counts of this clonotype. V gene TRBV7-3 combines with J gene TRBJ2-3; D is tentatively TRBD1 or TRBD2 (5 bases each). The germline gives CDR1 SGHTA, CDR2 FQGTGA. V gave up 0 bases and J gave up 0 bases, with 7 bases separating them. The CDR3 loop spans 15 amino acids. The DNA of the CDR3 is TGTGCCAGCAGCTTAACGGGGGTTAGCACAGATACGCAGTATTTT. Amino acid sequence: CASSLTGVSTDTQYF.